The T cell receptor beta chain described here comes from a study of lymphopenia after photon versus proton radiotherapy. Comments on this clone: Its antigen remains unidentified.

Overall study findings and caveats: Better survival with proton therapy was suggested as possible, not demonstrated. A bigger post-nadir fall in TCR diversity correlated inversely with survival time in deceased patients.

J lost 3 bases, V lost 8 bases, and 13 bases had no gene match. CDR1 and CDR2 from the germline V gene are MNHNS and SASEGT. This CDR3 has 15 amino acids. Sequencing used immunoSEQ multiplex PCR; TCRdb keeps in-frame clones, though not all of them. This sample has tens of thousands of clones, with about 89% found just once. Sequenced material: peripheral blood, taken from a patient treated with proton-based radiotherapy. This chain uses TRBV6-1 with TRBJ2-7, with 7 positions matching TRBD2. This receptor was obtained from an elderly man with esophageal cancer. The CDR3 region has the DNA TGTGCCAGCTCCTCCTTGGGGGGGTCGATCTACGAGCAGTACTTC. This codes for CASSSLGGSIYEQYF.